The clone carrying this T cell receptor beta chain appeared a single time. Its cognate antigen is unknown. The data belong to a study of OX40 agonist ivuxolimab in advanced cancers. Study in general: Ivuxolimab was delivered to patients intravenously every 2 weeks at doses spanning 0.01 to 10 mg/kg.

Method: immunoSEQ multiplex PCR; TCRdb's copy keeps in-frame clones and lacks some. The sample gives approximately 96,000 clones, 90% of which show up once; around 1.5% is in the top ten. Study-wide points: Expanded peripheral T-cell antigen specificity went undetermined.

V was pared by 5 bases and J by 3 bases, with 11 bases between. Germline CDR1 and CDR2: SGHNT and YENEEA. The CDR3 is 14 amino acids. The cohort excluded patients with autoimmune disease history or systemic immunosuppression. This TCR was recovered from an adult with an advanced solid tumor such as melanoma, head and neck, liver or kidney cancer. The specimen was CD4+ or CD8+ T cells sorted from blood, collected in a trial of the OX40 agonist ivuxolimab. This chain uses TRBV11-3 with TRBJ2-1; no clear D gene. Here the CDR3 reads CASSLSRGYNEQFF. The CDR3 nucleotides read TGTGCCAGCAGCCTCTCCCGTGGCTACAATGAGCAGTTCTTC.